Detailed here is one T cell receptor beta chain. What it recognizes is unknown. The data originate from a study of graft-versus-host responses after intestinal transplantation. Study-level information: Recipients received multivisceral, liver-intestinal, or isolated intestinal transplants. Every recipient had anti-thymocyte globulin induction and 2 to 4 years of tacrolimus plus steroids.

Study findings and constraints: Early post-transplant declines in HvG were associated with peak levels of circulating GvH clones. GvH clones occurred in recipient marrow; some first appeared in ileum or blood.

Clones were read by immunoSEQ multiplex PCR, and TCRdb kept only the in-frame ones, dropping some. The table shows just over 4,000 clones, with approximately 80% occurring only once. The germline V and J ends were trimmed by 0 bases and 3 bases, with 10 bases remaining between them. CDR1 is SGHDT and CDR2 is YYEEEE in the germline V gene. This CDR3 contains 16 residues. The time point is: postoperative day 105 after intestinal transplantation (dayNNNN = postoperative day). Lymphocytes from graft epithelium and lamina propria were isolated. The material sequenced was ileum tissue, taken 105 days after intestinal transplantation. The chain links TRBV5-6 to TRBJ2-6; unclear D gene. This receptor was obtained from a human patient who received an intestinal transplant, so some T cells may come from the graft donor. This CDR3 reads CASSLAWSDGANVLTF. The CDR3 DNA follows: TGTGCCAGCAGCTTGGCCTGGTCGGATGGGGCCAACGTCCTGACTTTC.